This note documents a single T cell receptor (beta chain) sequence. Its antigen is unknown. No base qualities exist here, and no much larger clone lies one base off it. The data derive from a study of T cell changes during pregnancy in multiple sclerosis (dated by TCRdb to the late 2010s). In terms of the full investigation: Changes in the T cell repertoire over the course of pregnancy were examined in this study in women with multiple sclerosis.

The method was the immunoSEQ multiplex PCR assay. TCRdb holds this immuneACCESS table with in-frame rearrangements only. Some clones are missing; in checked studies, unresolved V genes explain under half, and the rest has no known cause. This sample gives approximately 130,000 clones in total; about 96% of them show up just once. 0.44% of the sample lies in the top ten. Via the germline V gene (reference sequence), CDR1 is GTSNPN and CDR2 SVGIG. Spanning cysteine to phenylalanine, the CDR3 consists of 12 amino acids. This entry keeps only the CDR3 DNA: 36 bases, framed from base 1. At the junction V is shortened by 5 bases and J by 4 bases, with 9 bases in between.

The sequencing used peripheral blood, collected after pregnancy. Rearrangement joined TRBV30 to TRBJ1-5, and possibly TRBD1, on 6 matching bases. This TCR was sampled from a female donor with multiple sclerosis, enrolled in a pregnancy study. The bases are TGTGCCTGGGGGGACAATAATCAGCCCCAGCATTTT. This codes for CAWGDNNQPQHF.